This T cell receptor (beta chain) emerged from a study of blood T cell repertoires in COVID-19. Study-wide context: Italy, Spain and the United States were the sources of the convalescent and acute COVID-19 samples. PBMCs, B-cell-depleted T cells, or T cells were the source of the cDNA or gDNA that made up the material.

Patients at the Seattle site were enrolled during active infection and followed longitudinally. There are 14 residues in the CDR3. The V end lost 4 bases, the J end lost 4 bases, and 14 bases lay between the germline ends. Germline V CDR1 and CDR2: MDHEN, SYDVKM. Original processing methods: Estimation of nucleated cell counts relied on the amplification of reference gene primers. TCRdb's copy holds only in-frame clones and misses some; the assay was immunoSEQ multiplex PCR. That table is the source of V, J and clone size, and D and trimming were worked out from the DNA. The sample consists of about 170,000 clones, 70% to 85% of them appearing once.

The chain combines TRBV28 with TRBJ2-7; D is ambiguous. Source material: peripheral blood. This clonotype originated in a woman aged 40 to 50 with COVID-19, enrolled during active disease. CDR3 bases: TGTGCCAGCAGTTCTCCCTCGACTGGATACGAGCAGTACTTC. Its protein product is CASSSPSTGYEQYF.